This TCR beta chain was captured by sequencing in a study of glioma-infiltrating T cells after dendritic cell vaccination listed by TCRdb under 2016. Turning to the overall study: A cohort of 15 or so glioblastoma patients from Phase I and II dendritic cell vaccination trials was included, of whom 9 were newly diagnosed and 6 had recurrent disease. Between about 2002 and 2012, patients were given autologous tumor lysate-pulsed dendritic cell vaccination. The vaccine consisted of monocyte-derived dendritic cells cultured less than 9 days with IL-4 and GM-CSF, then pulsed overnight with autologous tumor lysate. Each patient was given three intradermal dendritic cell vaccine injections, spaced two weeks apart, in the arm below the axilla. In glioblastoma patients vaccinated with dendritic cells, deep sequencing of TCR beta CDR3 regions served to measure tumor-infiltrating lymphocyte content and to compare repertoires between tumor and blood. Survival after dendritic cell vaccination was correlated with TCR sequencing metrics, including TIL content and tumor-blood repertoire overlap.

The research as a whole found: The TCR overlap response model with three groups was called speculative and said to need prospective validation. After dendritic cell vaccination, a higher estimated pretreatment TIL content predicted longer time to progression and overall survival. The cohort was small and heterogeneous, with few patients having full blood and tumor sets and even fewer initial-recurrent tumor pairs. No direct relationship between TCR clonality and survival was found, suggesting that a diverse polyclonal response may matter.

The CDR3, cysteine through phenylalanine, is 12 amino acids long. The retained sequence is limited to the CDR3, 36 bases, with the frame set at the first base. V is cut by 4 bases and J by 2 bases, and the space between the germline ends is 6 bases. The germline V gene specifies SGHVS as CDR1 and FNYEAQ as CDR2. Using the immunoSEQ assay, TCRB CDR3 regions were amplified from roughly 2 micrograms of genomic DNA, or from all available DNA when less than that was on hand. For multiplex PCR, 60 forward primers for TCR V beta segments and 13 reverse primers for J beta segments were used. Synthetic control templates were spiked into each sample at limiting dilution to estimate reads per starting template. The Illumina HiSeq System generated sequencing reads of 87 bp. As for the authors' bioinformatics: PCR and sequencing errors were removed by merging closely related sequences with a nearest neighbor algorithm. TCR overlap was defined as the percentage of unique tumor TCR beta sequences that were also present in the same patient's peripheral blood. TCRdb carries this immuneACCESS record with in-frame sequences only. Its versions omit some clonotypes, under half of them owing to an unresolved V gene in the studies checked, with the rest unexplained. From that table come the V and J calls and clone size; the DNA was used to work out D and trimming. The sample table holds 95,000 or so clones, of which approximately 81% were seen once. The ten largest clonotypes hold roughly 2.9% of the sample.

Patients were selected for having adequate residual fresh-frozen tumor tissue and more than two years of available survival data. An isocitrate dehydrogenase mutation was not carried by any of the glioblastoma patients, although molecular status was otherwise variable. PBMC were collected before vaccination, two weeks after the third vaccination, and at tumor progression when it occurred. The Qiagen DNeasy Blood extraction Kit was used for extraction of genomic DNA. Regarding this clone: Its target antigen remains unknown. No quality values exist for individual bases; no much larger clone is one base distant.

The specimen comprised blood, sampled before dendritic cell vaccination. The chain was built from TRBV7-6 and TRBJ2-7; the D gene is unclear. This TCR derives from a human donor with glioblastoma. In nucleotide form, the sequence is TGTGCCAGCAGCTCCACACCCTACGAGCAGTACTTC. Protein translation: CASSSTPYEQYF.